The rows below give T cell receptor beta chains drawn from one sample of a study of shared T cell receptors in the human thymus. Produced via immunoSEQ multiplex PCR; TCRdb's table is partial and in-frame only. The sample holds hundreds of thousands of clones, around 87% seen once. In addition, the sample was reused for a study of human thymus T cells.

The source material was thymocytes. These TCRs come from a boy under three years old with a congenital heart defect. The CDR3 runs from the conserved cysteine through the conserved F or W. A D gene is named only where the DNA matches it firmly. Size values are once, few and many counts, or a class for expanded clones, and some rows have none.

>TRBV5-6|TRBD2|TRBJ2-7|-
CASSFGGGLAGVFYEQYF
TGTGCCAGCAGCTTCGGGGGGGGACTAGCGGGAGTGTTCTACGAGCAGTACTTC
>TRBV14|TRBD1|TRBJ1-4|-
CASSQDLDNRGLDEKLFF
TGTGCCAGCAGCCAAGATCTGGATAACAGGGGGCTAGATGAAAAACTGTTTTTT
>TRBV27|-|TRBJ1-1|-
CASSSKTEGNTEAFF
TGTGCCAGCAGTTCGAAGACAGAAGGGAACACTGAAGCTTTCTTT
>TRBV4-3|-|TRBJ2-2|few
CASSQDRTSGELFF
TGCGCCAGCAGCCAAGATCGGACTTCCGGGGAGCTGTTTTTT
>TRBV27|-|TRBJ1-6|-
CASSTRVPYNSPLHF
TGTGCCAGCAGCACACGTGTCCCCTATAATTCACCCCTCCACTTT
>TRBV18|TRBD1|TRBJ1-2|once
CASSTTGQPYGYTF
TGTGCCAGCTCAACTACGGGACAGCCCTATGGCTACACCTTC
>TRBV6-1|TRBD1|TRBJ1-6|-
CASSEAGTVYNSPLHF
TGTGCCAGCAGTGAAGCTGGGACAGTATATAATTCACCCCTCCACTTT
>TRBV28|-|TRBJ1-5|-
CASSPRGLTLEGVYSNQPQHF
TGTGCCAGCAGTCCTCGAGGCCTAACTCTTGAGGGGGTTTATAGCAATCAGCCCCAGCATTTT
>TRBV5-1|TRBD1|TRBJ2-2|few
CASSPGQGRELFF
TGCGCCAGCAGCCCCGGACAGGGCAGGGAGCTGTTTTTT
>TRBV5-1|TRBD1|TRBJ2-1|-
CASSLAYKQGQSSYNEQFF
TGCGCCAGCAGCTTGGCTTATAAACAGGGGCAAAGCTCCTACAATGAGCAGTTCTTC
>TRBV14|-|TRBJ2-7|few
CASSPRLAVTYEQYF
TGTGCCAGCAGCCCCAGATTAGCGGTGACCTACGAGCAGTACTTC
>TRBV27|-|TRBJ1-5|-
CASSQGKEPQHF
TGTGCCAGCAGTCAGGGGAAGGAGCCCCAGCATTTT
>TRBV2|TRBD1|TRBJ2-3|once
CASREGQGANTQYF
TGTGCCAGCAGGGAAGGACAGGGGGCGAATACGCAGTATTTT
>TRBV7-9|-|TRBJ2-3|-
CASRAPGTTDTQYF
TGTGCCAGCAGAGCCCCGGGTACCACAGATACGCAGTATTTT
>TRBV6-6|-|TRBJ2-7|-
CASSYGGTITYEQYF
TGTGCCAGCAGTTACGGTGGGACAATTACCTACGAGCAGTACTTC
>TRBV28|TRBD1|TRBJ2-7|-
CASSFSQGVYEQYF
TGTGCCAGCAGTTTCTCTCAGGGGGTCTACGAGCAGTACTTC
>TRBV7-8|-|TRBJ1-2|-
CASSLRANYGYTF
TGTGCCAGCAGCCTTCGAGCTAACTATGGCTACACCTTC
>TRBV5-1|-|TRBJ2-7|-
CASSLFGVAREWYEQYF
TGCGCCAGCAGCTTGTTCGGCGTGGCTAGAGAGTGGTACGAGCAGTACTTC
>TRBV10-3|-|TRBJ2-1|-
CAISVSNEQFF
TGTGCCATCAGCGTCTCCAATGAGCAGTTCTTC
>TRBV5-6|TRBD1|TRBJ1-2|-
CASSLWGGQGTGGYTF
TGTGCCAGCAGCTTGTGGGGGGGACAGGGGACGGGTGGCTACACCTTC
>TRBV4-1|-|TRBJ1-2|-
CASSQDWGGSYGYTF
TGCGCCAGCAGCCAAGATTGGGGCGGCTCTTATGGCTACACCTTC
>TRBV6-6|-|TRBJ1-5|-
CASSYPSRNQPQHF
TGTGCCAGCAGTTACCCGTCGCGGAATCAGCCCCAGCATTTT
>TRBV6-1|TRBD1|TRBJ1-5|-
CASSGGQYQPQHF
TGTGCCAGCAGTGGGGGACAGTATCAGCCCCAGCATTTT
>TRBV9|TRBD1|TRBJ2-5|-
CASSVEGAPETQYF
TGTGCCAGCAGCGTAGAGGGGGCCCCTGAGACCCAGTACTTC
>TRBV9|-|TRBJ2-6|-
CASSVASWSSGANVLTF
TGTGCCAGCAGCGTAGCGAGTTGGAGCTCTGGGGCCAACGTCCTGACTTTC
>TRBV2|TRBD1|TRBJ2-1|-
CASSLRDSSYNEQFF
TGTGCCAGCAGCCTCCGGGACAGCTCCTACAATGAGCAGTTCTTC